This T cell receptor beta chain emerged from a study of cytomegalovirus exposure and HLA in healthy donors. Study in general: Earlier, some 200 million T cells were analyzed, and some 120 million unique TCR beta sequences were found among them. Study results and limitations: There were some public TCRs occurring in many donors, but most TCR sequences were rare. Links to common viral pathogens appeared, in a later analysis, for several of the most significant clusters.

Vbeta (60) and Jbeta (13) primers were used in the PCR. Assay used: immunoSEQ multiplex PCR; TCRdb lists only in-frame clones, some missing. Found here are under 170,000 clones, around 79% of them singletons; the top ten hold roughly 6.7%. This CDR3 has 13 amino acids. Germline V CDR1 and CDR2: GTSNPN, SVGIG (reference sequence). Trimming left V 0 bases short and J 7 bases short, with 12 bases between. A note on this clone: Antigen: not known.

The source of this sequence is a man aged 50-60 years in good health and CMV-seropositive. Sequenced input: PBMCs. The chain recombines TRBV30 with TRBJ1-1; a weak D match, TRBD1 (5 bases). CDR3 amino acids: CAWSVQAGVEAFF. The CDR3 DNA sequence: TGTGCCTGGAGTGTACAAGCGGGGGTTGAAGCTTTCTTT.